The next 19 T cell receptor beta chains were all read from a single sample in a study of cytomegalovirus exposure and HLA in healthy donors (dated 2017 in TCRdb). The method was the immunoSEQ multiplex PCR assay. For the multiplex PCR, a mixture combining 60 forward primers for TCR Vbeta segments and 13 reverse primers for TCR Jbeta segments was used. TCRdb's version of the immuneACCESS table is confined to in-frame rearrangements and falls short of the full clone set. An unresolved V gene accounts for under half of the shortfall where checked; the remainder is of unknown origin. The sample's own table lists roughly 40,000 clones. Over 1% of the sample goes to the ten largest clones. Sequenced material: PBMCs. The receptor set was obtained from a man aged 25-40 years in good health and CMV-seronegative.

This sequence joins TRBV5-1 and TRBJ2-1; 12 bases are shared with TRBD2. Trimming took 5 bases from V and 5 from J; bases not matched to a gene: 2. The length of the CDR3 is 14 residues. From germline, CDR1 is SGHRS and CDR2 YFSETQ. The CDR3: CASRGLAGHNEQFF. As DNA, the CDR3 is TGCGCCAGCAGGGGACTAGCGGGCCACAATGAGCAGTTCTTC.

This chain joins TRBV11-2 and TRBJ1-4; the D gene is possibly TRBD1 (5 bases). Trimming left V 5 bases short and J 10 bases short, with 17 bases between. The CDR3 loop spans 14 amino acids. The germline gives CDR1 SGHAT, CDR2 FQNNGV. CDR3 protein: CASSGGLGGGKLFF. The DNA of the CDR3 is TGTGCCAGCAGCGGGGGACTTGGCGGCGGAAAACTGTTTTTT.

This CDR3 is CASSALVAGGTNTGELFF. CDR3 nucleotide sequence: TGTGCCAGCAGTGCCTTGGTAGCGGGAGGGACGAACACCGGGGAGCTGTTTTTT. The genes are TRBV6-1 and TRBJ2-2; 11 bases are shared with TRBD2. V lost 4 bases, J lost 0 bases, and 7 bases stayed unmatched. CDR1 MNHNS and CDR2 SASEGT come from the germline V gene. The CDR3 runs 18 residues.

The chain has TRBV4-2 and TRBJ2-7, with 7 positions matching TRBD2. The V gene end was trimmed by 4 bases and the J gene end by 3 bases; junction bases not matched to a gene: 9. Germline V gene lookup returns CDR1 LGHNA and CDR2 YNFKEQ. The CDR3 contains 15 residues. The DNA of the CDR3 is TGTGCCAGCAGCCTCACCTCTAGCGGCAACTACGAGCAGTACTTC. It translates to CASSLTSSGNYEQYF.

The chain recombines TRBV18 with TRBJ2-6; the match to TRBD1 covers 7 bases. Germline V gene sequence: CDR1 KGHSH, CDR2 LQKENI. V was clipped by 5 bases and J by 0 bases; unmatched bases: 7. CDR3 length: 17 amino acids. The DNA of the CDR3 is TGTGCCAGCTCAATACAGGGGTCTATCTCTGGGGCCAACGTCCTGACTTTC. It codes for CASSIQGSISGANVLTF.

CDR3 coding DNA: TGCAGCGTTGAGTTCCTGTACGAGCAGTACTTC. It codes for CSVEFLYEQYF. J is TRBJ2-7 and V is TRBV29-1; D is ambiguous. The CDR3 is 11 residues long. Germline CDR1 is SQVTM and CDR2 is ANQGSEA. V was shortened by 3 bases and J by 4 bases, with 7 bases between the two germline ends.

The rearrangement uses TRBV9 and TRBJ2-1, with unresolved D. The V gene lost 4 bases and the J gene lost 10 bases, with 18 bases spanning the gap. Germline CDR1 is SGDLS and CDR2 is YYNGEE. The CDR3 covers 14 residues. CDR3 nucleotide sequence: TGTGCCAGCAGCCCAATCCCGACTCCCGGAGAGCAGTTCTTC. The encoded protein is CASSPIPTPGEQFF.

The chain has TRBV2 and TRBJ1-1, with D possibly being TRBD1 (6 bases). The CDR3 is 14 residues long. The germline CDR1 and CDR2 sequences are SNHLY and FYNNEI. V dropped 3 bases and J dropped 4 bases, with 12 bases sitting between them. Here the CDR3 DNA reads TGTGCCAGCAGTGACGGGGACATCACCACTGAAGCTTTCTTT. It is translated as CASSDGDITTEAFF.

The V gene is TRBV10-1, the J gene TRBJ2-7; 9 bases fit TRBD2. Unmatched junction bases numbered 6, after V lost 1 base and J lost 2 bases. This CDR3 has 16 amino acids. The V gene's germline CDR1 is WNHNN and CDR2 SYGVQD (reference sequence). The CDR3 here is CASSEFLLAGTYEQYF. The CDR3 DNA follows: TGCGCCAGCAGTGAGTTCTTACTAGCGGGCACCTACGAGCAGTACTTC.

This sequence joins TRBV6-1 and TRBJ2-3, with TRBD1 matching 7 bases. This CDR3 contains 14 residues. Germline V gene lookup returns CDR1 MNHNS and CDR2 SASEGT. With 10 bases clipped from V and 3 bases from J, the junction kept 10 bases outside the gene matches. The CDR3 here is CAIHRGWGTDTQYF. In nucleotides, the CDR3 is TGTGCCATCCACAGGGGATGGGGAACAGATACGCAGTATTTT.

The chain combines TRBV5-6 with TRBJ2-6; the D is unclear. Trimming removed 4 bases from V and 0 bases from J, with 2 bases in between. This CDR3 has 13 residues. Per germline, CDR1 SGHDT and CDR2 YYEEEE. The CDR3 bases are TGTGCCAGCAGCCTCTCTGGGGCCAACGTCCTGACTTTC. Amino acids: CASSLSGANVLTF.

V and J are TRBV6-1 and TRBJ2-3; 8 bases agree with TRBD2. This CDR3 is built from 15 residues. Trimming removed 3 bases from V and 6 bases from J; junction bases left unmatched: 8. Germline CDR1 is MNHNS and CDR2 is SASEGT. CDR3 sequence (DNA): TGTGCCAGCAGTGACGGTGCGGGAGGAGGCGATACGCAGTATTTT. This sequence encodes CASSDGAGGGDTQYF.

This rearrangement joins TRBV25-1 to TRBJ1-4; 8 nucleotides match TRBD1. The CDR3 sequence is 18 residues long. V trimming: 2 bases; J trimming: 7 bases; junction bases outside the gene matches: 15. Germline values: CDR1 MGHDK, CDR2 SYGVNS. This CDR3 reads CASSEIGQGSKFGEKLFF. Here the CDR3 DNA reads TGTGCCAGCAGTGAAATAGGACAGGGCTCTAAGTTTGGTGAAAAACTGTTTTTT.

The chain has TRBV30 and TRBJ1-2; D is perhaps TRBD1 (6 bases). Germline lookup yields CDR1 GTSNPN and CDR2 SVGIG (reference sequence). V dropped 1 base and J dropped 5 bases, with 14 bases sitting between them. The CDR3 runs 14 residues. The CDR3 DNA follows: TGTGCCTGGAGTGGGGGGGGGCGGGGGTATGGCTACACCTTC. This translates into CAWSGGGRGYGYTF.

The V gene is TRBV11-3, the J gene TRBJ1-1, with TRBD1 matching over 8 bases. Germline V gene lookup returns CDR1 SGHNT and CDR2 YENEEA. The CDR3 is 15 amino acids. Trimming cost V 5 bases and J 1 base; bases outside gene matches: 6. The DNA of the CDR3 is TGTGCCAGCAGCCGTGGGACAGGCCCGAACACTGAAGCTTTCTTT. Its translation: CASSRGTGPNTEAFF.

This chain links TRBV7-2 with TRBJ1-5; the D gene is possibly TRBD1 (6 bases). Looked up from germline, CDR1 is SGHTA and CDR2 is FQGNSA. The CDR3 totals 14 residues. Trimming removed 2 bases from V and 6 bases from J, with 11 bases in between. The CDR3 DNA reads TGTGCCAGCAGCTTATCCCACAGGGTTCAGCCCCAGCATTTT. It specifies CASSLSHRVQPQHF.

The V gene is TRBV7-2, the J gene TRBJ2-3; perhaps TRBD1 as D (5 bases). The V gene's germline CDR1 is SGHTA and CDR2 FQGNSA. The CDR3 is 14 residues long. Trimming pared 1 base from V and 6 bases from J, leaving 11 bases between. The CDR3 reads CTSSLGVGADTQYF. CDR3 DNA: TGTACCAGCAGCTTAGGGGTTGGGGCGGATACGCAGTATTTT.

The rearrangement links TRBV18 to TRBJ1-2; tentatively, D is TRBD1 (6 bases). The V end lost 10 bases, the J end lost 1 base, and 16 bases lay between the germline ends. Germline assignment: CDR1 KGHSH and CDR2 LQKENI. This CDR3 has 14 residues. The CDR3 nucleotides are TGTGCCACTACTGAGACAGGATATAACTATGGCTACACCTTC. It is translated as CATTETGYNYGYTF.

The V and J genes are TRBV18 and TRBJ1-2; maybe TRBD1 (6 bases). With 6 bases removed from V and 3 bases from J, the gap between germline ends came to 17 bases. CDR1 is KGHSH and CDR2 is LQKENI in the germline V gene. The CDR3 is 15 residues long. The CDR3: CASSSSTGGDYGYTF. For the CDR3, the DNA is TGTGCCAGCTCCAGTTCGACAGGCGGTGACTATGGCTACACCTTC.